This T cell receptor (beta chain) was documented in a study of human T cells and chemical hapten exposure. As for the study in general: The variation in per-sample TCR yields arose mainly from small differences in pooled library volumes.

This clonotype was counted a few times. What it binds is unknown. The time point was: patch test 1, 2 weeks after DPC sensitization. Treatment reported: therapeutic diphenylcyclopropenone sensitization with weekly scalp DPC. The germline V gene encodes CDR1 DFQATT and CDR2 SNEGSKA (reference sequence). The CDR3 sequence is 14 residues long. Trimming removed 3 bases from V and 4 bases from J, with 12 bases in between. General study findings and limits: Sensitization with DPC brought no change to TCRs above 1 in 1000 in frequency.

During construction of the library, unique molecular identifiers were attached to individual cDNA molecules for quantitative, reproducible TCR counting. TCRdb reanalysed the RACE reads using MiXCR and keeps one entry per CDR3 protein. The table has some 400,000 distinct CDR3 sequences, approximately 5.1% seen once. The origin of this receptor is a woman between 45 and 65 years old with alopecia areata. Some clones in this sample may be carry-over from other donors' samples. The material sequenced was whole blood, taken in connection with sensitization to the hapten diphenylcyclopropenone (DPC). The V call is TRBV20-1, the J call TRBJ1-4; D gene ambiguous. Here the CDR3 reads CSARALGFNEKLFF. CDR3 nucleotide sequence: TGCAGTGCTAGGGCGCTAGGGTTTAATGAAAAACTGTTTTTT.